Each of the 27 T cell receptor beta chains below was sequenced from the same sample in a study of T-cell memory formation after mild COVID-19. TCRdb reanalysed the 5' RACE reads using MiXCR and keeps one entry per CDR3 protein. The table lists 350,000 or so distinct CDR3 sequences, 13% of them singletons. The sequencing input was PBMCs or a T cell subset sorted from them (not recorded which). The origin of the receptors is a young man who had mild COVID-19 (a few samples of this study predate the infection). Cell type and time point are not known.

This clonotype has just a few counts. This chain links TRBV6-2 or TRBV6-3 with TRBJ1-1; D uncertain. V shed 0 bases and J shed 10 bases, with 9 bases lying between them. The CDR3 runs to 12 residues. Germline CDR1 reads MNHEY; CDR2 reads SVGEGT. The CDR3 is CASSYSQPVAFF. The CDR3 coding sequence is TGTGCCAGCAGTTACTCGCAGCCGGTAGCTTTCTTT.

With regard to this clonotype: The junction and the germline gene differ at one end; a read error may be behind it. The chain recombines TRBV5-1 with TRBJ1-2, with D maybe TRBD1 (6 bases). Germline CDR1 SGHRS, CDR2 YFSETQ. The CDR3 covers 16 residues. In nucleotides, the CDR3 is TGCGCCGGCAGCTTGGGGTCGACAGGAACTAACTATGGCTACACCTTC. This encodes CAGSLGSTGTNYGYTF. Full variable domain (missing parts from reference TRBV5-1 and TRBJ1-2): KAGVTQTPRYLIKTRGQQVTLSCSPISGHRSVSWYQQTPGQGLQFLFEYFSETQRNKGNFPGRFSGRQFSNSRSEMNVSTLELGDSALYLCAGSLGSTGTNYGYTFGSGTRLTVV.

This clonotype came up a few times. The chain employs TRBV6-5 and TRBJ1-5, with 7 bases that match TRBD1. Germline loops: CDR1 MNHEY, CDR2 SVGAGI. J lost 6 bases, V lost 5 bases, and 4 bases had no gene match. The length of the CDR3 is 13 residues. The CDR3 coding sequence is TGTGCCAGCAGTCGCGGACAGGTTCAGCCCCAGCATTTT. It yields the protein CASSRGQVQPQHF.

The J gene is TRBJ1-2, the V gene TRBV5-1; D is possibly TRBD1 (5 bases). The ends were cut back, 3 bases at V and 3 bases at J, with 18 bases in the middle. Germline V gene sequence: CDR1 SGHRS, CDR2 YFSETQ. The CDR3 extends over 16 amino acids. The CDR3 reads CASSYYGGPIDYGYTF. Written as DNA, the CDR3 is TGCGCCAGCAGCTATTATGGGGGACCGATCGACTATGGCTACACCTTC.

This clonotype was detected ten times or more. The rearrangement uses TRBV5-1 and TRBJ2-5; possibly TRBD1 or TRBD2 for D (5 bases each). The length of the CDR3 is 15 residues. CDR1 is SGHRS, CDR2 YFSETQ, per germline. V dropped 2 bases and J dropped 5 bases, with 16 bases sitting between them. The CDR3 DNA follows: TGCGCCAGCAGCTTAGCAGGGTCCCGGGACGAGACCCAGTACTTC. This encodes CASSLAGSRDETQYF.

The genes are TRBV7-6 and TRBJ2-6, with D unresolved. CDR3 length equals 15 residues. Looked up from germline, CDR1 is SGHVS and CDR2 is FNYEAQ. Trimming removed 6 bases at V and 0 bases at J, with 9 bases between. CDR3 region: CASRSLRSGANVLTF. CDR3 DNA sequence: TGTGCCAGCAGGTCTTTGCGCTCTGGGGCCAACGTCCTGACTTTC.

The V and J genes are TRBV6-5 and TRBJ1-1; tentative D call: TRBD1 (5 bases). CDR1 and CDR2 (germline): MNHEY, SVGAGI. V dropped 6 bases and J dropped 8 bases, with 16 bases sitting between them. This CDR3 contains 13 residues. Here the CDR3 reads CASSPAGRGEAFF. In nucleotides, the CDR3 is TGTGCCAGCAGCCCGGCAGGTCGGGGGGAAGCTTTCTTT.

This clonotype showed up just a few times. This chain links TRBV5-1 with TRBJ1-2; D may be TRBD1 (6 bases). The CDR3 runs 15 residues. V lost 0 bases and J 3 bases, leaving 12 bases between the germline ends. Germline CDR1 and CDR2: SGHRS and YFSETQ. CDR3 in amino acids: CASSLDGRGHYGYTF. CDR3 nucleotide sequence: TGCGCCAGCAGCTTGGACGGCAGGGGACACTATGGCTACACCTTC.

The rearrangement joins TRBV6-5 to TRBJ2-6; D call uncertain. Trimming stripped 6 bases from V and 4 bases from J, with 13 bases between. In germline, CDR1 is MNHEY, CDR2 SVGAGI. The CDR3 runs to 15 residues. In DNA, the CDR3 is TGTGCCAGCAGCGAATCGGGTGCGGGGGCCAACGTCCTGACTTTC. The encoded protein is CASSESGAGANVLTF.

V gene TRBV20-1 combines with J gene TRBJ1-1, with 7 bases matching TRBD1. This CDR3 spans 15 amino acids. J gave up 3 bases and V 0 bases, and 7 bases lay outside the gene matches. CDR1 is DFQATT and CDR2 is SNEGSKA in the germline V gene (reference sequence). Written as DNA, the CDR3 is TGCAGTGCTAGAGATATAGGCAGGGGGGACACTGAAGCTTTCTTT. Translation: CSARDIGRGDTEAFF.

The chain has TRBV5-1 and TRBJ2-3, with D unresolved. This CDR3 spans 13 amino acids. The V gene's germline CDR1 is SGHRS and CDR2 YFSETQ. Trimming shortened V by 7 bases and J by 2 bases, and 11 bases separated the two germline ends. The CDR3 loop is CASYRVSTDTQYF. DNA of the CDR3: TGCGCCAGCTATCGGGTATCCACAGATACGCAGTATTTT.

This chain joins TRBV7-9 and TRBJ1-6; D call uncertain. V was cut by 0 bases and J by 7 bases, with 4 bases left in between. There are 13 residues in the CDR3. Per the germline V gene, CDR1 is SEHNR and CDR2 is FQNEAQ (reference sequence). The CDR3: CASSLAGNSPLHF. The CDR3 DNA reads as TGTGCCAGCAGCTTAGCCGGGAATTCACCCCTCCACTTT.

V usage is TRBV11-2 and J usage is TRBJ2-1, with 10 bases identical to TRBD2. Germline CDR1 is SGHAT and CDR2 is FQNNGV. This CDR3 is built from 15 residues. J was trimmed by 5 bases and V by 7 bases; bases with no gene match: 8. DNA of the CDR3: TGTGCCAGCACCCTCGCCGGGACTAGCGACAATGAGCAGTTCTTC. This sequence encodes CASTLAGTSDNEQFF.

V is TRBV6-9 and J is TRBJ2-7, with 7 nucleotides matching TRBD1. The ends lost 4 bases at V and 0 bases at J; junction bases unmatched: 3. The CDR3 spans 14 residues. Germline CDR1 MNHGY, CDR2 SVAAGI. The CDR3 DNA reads TGTGCCAGCAGTTTCCGGGACAGCTCCTACGAGCAGTACGTC. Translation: CASSFRDSSYEQYV.

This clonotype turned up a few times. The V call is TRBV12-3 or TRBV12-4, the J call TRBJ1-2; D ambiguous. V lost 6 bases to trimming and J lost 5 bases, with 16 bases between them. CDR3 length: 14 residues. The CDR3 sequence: CASSAPAVRYGYTF. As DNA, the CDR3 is TGTGCCAGCAGCGCCCCGGCGGTTAGATATGGCTACACCTTC.

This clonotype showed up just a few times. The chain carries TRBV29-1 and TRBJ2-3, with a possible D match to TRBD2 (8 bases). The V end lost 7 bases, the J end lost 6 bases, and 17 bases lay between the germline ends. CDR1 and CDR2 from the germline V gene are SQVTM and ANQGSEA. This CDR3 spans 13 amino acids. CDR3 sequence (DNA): TGCAGCGCGGACAGGCGGGGGGTTGATACGCAGTATTTT. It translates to CSADRRGVDTQYF.

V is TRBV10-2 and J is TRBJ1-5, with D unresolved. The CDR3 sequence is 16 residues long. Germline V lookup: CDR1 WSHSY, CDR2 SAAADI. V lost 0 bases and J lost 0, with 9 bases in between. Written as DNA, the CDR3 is TGCGCCAGCAGTGAGTCCCCGGGGAATAGCAATCAGCCCCAGCATTTT. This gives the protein CASSESPGNSNQPQHF.

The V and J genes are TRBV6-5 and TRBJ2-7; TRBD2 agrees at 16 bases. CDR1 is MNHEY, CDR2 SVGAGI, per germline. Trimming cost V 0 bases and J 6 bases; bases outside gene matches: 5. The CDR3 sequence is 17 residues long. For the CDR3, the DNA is TGTGCCAGCAGTTACTCCGGGACTAGCGGGGGGGCCTTCGAGCAGTACTTC. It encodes CASSYSGTSGGAFEQYF.

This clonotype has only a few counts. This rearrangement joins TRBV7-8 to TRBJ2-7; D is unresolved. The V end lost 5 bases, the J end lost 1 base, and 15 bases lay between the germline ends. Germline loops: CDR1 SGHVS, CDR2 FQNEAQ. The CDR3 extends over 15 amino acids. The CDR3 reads CASSAQRGGSYEQYF. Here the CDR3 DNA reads TGTGCCAGCAGCGCACAACGAGGTGGATCCTACGAGCAGTACTTC.

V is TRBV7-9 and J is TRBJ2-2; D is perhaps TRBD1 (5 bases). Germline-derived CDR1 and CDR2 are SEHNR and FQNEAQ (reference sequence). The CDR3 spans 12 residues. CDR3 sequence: CAQDLNTGELFF. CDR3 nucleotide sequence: TGTGCACAGGATCTGAACACCGGGGAGCTGTTTTTT.

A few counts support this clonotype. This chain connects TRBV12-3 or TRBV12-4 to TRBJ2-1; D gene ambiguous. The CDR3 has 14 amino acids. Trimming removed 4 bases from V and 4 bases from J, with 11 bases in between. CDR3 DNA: TGTGCCAGCAGTTCAATCGCAAATTACAATGAGCAGTTCTTC. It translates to CASSSIANYNEQFF.

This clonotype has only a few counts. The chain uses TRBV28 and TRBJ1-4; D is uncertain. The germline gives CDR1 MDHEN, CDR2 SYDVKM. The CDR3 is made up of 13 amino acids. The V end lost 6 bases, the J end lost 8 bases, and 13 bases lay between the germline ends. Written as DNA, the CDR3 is TGTGCCAGCAGACTTGGGCCCCGAGAAAAACTGTTTTTT. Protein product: CASRLGPREKLFF. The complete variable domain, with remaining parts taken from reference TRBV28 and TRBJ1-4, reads DVKVTQSSRYLVKRTGEKVFLECVQDMDHENMFWYRQDPGLGLRLIYFSYDVKMKEKGDIPEGYSVSREKKERFSLILESASTNQTSMYLCASRLGPREKLFFGSGTQLSVL.

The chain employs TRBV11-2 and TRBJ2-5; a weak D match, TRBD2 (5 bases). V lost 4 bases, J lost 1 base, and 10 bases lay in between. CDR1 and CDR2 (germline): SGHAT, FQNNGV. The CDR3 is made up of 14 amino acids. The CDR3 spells CASSSRVSQETQYF. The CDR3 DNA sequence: TGTGCCAGCAGCTCGAGGGTATCCCAAGAGACCCAGTACTTC.

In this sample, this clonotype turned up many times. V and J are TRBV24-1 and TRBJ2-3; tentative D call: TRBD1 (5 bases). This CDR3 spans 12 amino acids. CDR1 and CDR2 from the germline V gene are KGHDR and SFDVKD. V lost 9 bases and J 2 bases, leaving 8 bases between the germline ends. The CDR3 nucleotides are TGTGCCACCGCAGGGAACACAGATACGCAGTATTTT. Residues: CATAGNTDTQYF.

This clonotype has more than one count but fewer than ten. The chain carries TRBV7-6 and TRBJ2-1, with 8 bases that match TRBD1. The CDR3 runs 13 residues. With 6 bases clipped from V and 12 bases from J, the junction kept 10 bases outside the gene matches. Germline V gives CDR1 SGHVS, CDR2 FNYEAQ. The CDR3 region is CASSQGTGTGQFF. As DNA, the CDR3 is TGTGCCAGCAGTCAGGGAACCGGGACAGGGCAGTTCTTC.

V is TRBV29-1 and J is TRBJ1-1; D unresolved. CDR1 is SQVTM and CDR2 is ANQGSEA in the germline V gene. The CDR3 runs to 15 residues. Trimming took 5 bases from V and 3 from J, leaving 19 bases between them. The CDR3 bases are TGCAGCGTTCTGAAGGACGGGTGGTCCCACACTGAAGCTTTCTTT. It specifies CSVLKDGWSHTEAFF.

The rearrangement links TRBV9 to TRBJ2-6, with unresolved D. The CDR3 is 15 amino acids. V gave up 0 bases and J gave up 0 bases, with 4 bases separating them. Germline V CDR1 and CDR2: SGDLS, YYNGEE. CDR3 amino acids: CASSVAPSGANVLTF. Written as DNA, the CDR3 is TGTGCCAGCAGCGTAGCCCCCTCTGGGGCCAACGTCCTGACTTTC.